The source of this T cell receptor (beta chain) is a study of graft-versus-host responses after intestinal transplantation. Study background: Each of the recipients got a multivisceral, liver-intestinal, or isolated intestinal transplant. Anti-thymocyte globulin was used for induction in all recipients, who then took tacrolimus and steroids for 3 to 4 years.

About this clone: Its antigen is unknown.

V lost 5 bases, J lost 6 bases, and 9 bases stayed unmatched. The germline gives CDR1 SGHNT, CDR2 YENEEA. The CDR3 covers 15 residues. General study results and limits: The study found high graft-versus-host to host-versus-graft clonal ratios in allografts of patients with graft-donor T cell macrochimerism.

Repertoires were generated with immunoSEQ multiplex PCR, while TCRdb's copy carries only in-frame clones and drops some. This table holds about 70,000 clones, roughly 89% found once. The sequences come from unstimulated CD8+ T cells sorted from spleen or lymph node cells, collected before transplant. This chain connects TRBV11-3 to TRBJ2-2, with 7 bases identical to TRBD2. This receptor was taken from a human donor who was the organ donor for an intestinal transplant. The CDR3 region is CASSPGGGPAGELFF. In nucleotides, the CDR3 is TGTGCCAGCAGCCCCGGGGGAGGGCCCGCCGGGGAGCTGTTTTTT. Full variable domain (outside the CDR3, taken from reference TRBV11-3 and TRBJ2-2): EAGVVQSPRYKIIEKKQPVAFWCNPISGHNTLYWYLQNLGQGPELLIRYENEEAVDDSQLPKDRFSAERLKGVDSTLKIQPAELGDSAVYLCASSPGGGPAGELFFGEGSRLTVL.